This TCR beta chain was observed in a study of radiation and T cells in renal cell carcinoma (dated by TCRdb to 2018 to 2020). Study-wide context: In total, 53 samples underwent TCR beta sequencing: 25 or so tumors plus 27 peripheral blood samples. Across all 55 or so samples, 4,016,671 unique CDR3 nucleotide sequences, encoding approximately 2.5 million unique CDR3 amino acid sequences, were identified. The last blood draw occurred 4 weeks after radiation, at the same time as nephrectomy.

Study-level results and caveats: Because no pretreatment tumor biopsies were available, whether clonotypes were present in the tumor at baseline could not be determined. Tracking of blood repertoire dynamics stopped at approximately 4 weeks after treatment, with no follow-up past that point. With a single-armed trial design, the study had no way to address how radiation dose or scheduling affects the TCR repertoire. In blood, the top tumor clonotypes increased between baseline and 2 weeks post-radiation and then shrank by 4 weeks, which suggests that tumor-resident clones expanded only transiently.

TCR beta libraries were generated from genomic DNA with the immunoSEQ kit, following the manufacturer's recommendations. For library preparation, a first multiplex PCR was performed with proprietary primers, followed by a second PCR in which unique barcodes were added, and bead cleanups were performed after each round. Each sample batch included a kit-provided positive control reaction and a negative control reaction. The final libraries underwent checking on an Agilent 4200 TapeStation D1000 ScreenTape, volumetric pooling, and quantification by qPCR. An Illumina NextSeq500 fitted with a MidOutput 150-cycle cartridge performed the sequencing, running 156 Read1 cycles and 15 Index1 cycles with the kit's custom primers. The pooled library was loaded at approximately 1 pM with a roughly 20% PhiX control spike-in. As for how the authors treated the data: Vendor-processed data were analyzed in R, and a clonotype was defined as all T cells sharing the same CDR3 nucleotide sequence. In the clone abundance analyses, frequencies were normalized to the 10,000 most abundant clones in each sample. Public T cell clones, which averaged fewer than five per sample, were excluded before analysis. Tumor-enriched clonotypes and baseline blood-enriched clonotypes were defined as those with an abundance difference of at least 32-fold between compartments. A beta-binomial differential abundance model was used to identify clonotypes that were expanded or contracted between blood time points. Tumor-blood repertoire similarity was measured with the Baroni-Urbani and Buser coefficient, and group comparisons used two-tailed Wilcoxon tests in R. In its TCRdb copy, this immuneACCESS table keeps in-frame sequences only and misses some clones. Where compared with another copy, unresolved V genes explain less than half of these, and the others have no known cause. The V and J calls and clone size were taken over from that table, and D and trimming were inferred from the DNA. In all, the sample holds 150,000 or so clones, and about 85% of those were seen once. The ten largest clonotypes hold roughly 12% of the sample.

Trimming removed 3 bases from V and 1 base from J, leaving 15 bases between the germline ends. From a lookup of the germline V gene (reference sequence), CDR1 and CDR2 are LNHDA and SQIVND. The CDR3 runs 16 residues from the cysteine to the phenylalanine. Of all the DNA, just the CDR3 is kept, 48 bases in frame from base 1. This specimen's time point label, per the study, means: blood 4 weeks post-SBRT, at nephrectomy. Explained via the paper, the treatment or condition label denotes: 15 Gy SBRT to primary tumor, nephrectomy 4 weeks later. The samples were obtained from a clinical trial, where primary renal cell carcinomas were treated with 15 Gy stereotactic body radiation therapy and then removed by nephrectomy 4 weeks afterward. Serial peripheral blood from radiation-treated patients was sampled at baseline, 2 weeks and 4 weeks after SBRT to track tumor-enriched clonotypes. All patients had renal cell carcinoma with clear cell pathology. Genomic DNA for TCR sequencing was prepared using the QIAamp DNA Blood Mini Kit (Qiagen). The analyses included only samples that passed all quality control checks.

As to this clone: Its antigen is unknown. Qualities for individual bases were not recorded, and no much larger clone is one base off.

The clonotype was recovered from a woman aged 45 to 65 with renal cell carcinoma. The starting material was blood, obtained from a patient whose treatment included radiotherapy and nephrectomy. Recombination connected TRBV19 to TRBJ1-1, and TRBD1 may be the D gene, going by 6 matching bases. The CDR3 is CASSIPGQPTNTEAFF. Here is the DNA: TGTGCCAGTAGTATCCCCGGACAGCCTACGAACACTGAAGCTTTCTTT.